What follows are 2 T cell receptor beta chains derived from one specimen sequenced in a study of beta chain features in type 1 diabetes (dated by TCRdb to the late 2010s). Receptor libraries were prepared by the immunoSEQ multiplex PCR assay. The entire isolated RNA was reverse transcribed using the High Capacity cDNA Reverse Transcription Kit, and thus expressed TCRB transcripts were sequenced. TCRdb limited this immuneACCESS table to in-frame rearrangements with V and J called. A share of clones is missing; checked studies link under half to unresolved V genes, and the rest is unexplained. Recorded for this sample are some 900,000 clones; roughly 16% of them occurred a single time. Of the sample, 0.02% to 0.03% falls within the top ten clones. The sample was naive CD4+ T cells from blood. This specimen's cell subset or site label, interpreted: true naive CD4+ T cells. These receptors all stem from a woman younger than 30 in good health.

In its sample, this clone was seen a few times. This chain connects TRBV13 to TRBJ2-1; 11 bases match TRBD2. CDR1 is PRHDT, CDR2 FYEKMQ, per germline (reference sequence). Trimming removed 5 bases from V and 1 base from J; junction bases left unmatched: 4. This CDR3 is 16 amino acids long. The CDR3 region has the DNA TGTGCCAGCAGCGAATTAGCGGGAGGGTCCTACAATGAGCAGTTCTTC. Translation gives CASSELAGGSYNEQFF.

The sample holds a few counts of this clone. The CDR3: CASSLAVSGANVLTF. For the CDR3, the DNA is TGCGCCAGCAGCTTGGCAGTCTCTGGGGCCAACGTCCTGACTTTC. The chain links TRBV5-1 to TRBJ2-6; D gene ambiguous. Per germline, CDR1 SGHRS and CDR2 YFSETQ. Trimming left V 0 bases short and J 0 bases short, with 4 bases between. The CDR3 runs 15 residues.